This passage covers 20 T cell receptor beta chains from one sample sequenced in a study of response to subunit inactivated influenza vaccine. TCRdb reprocessed the RT-PCR reads via MiXCR and lists one record per CDR3 protein. This repertoire shows roughly 760,000 distinct CDR3 sequences, about 20% found once; its top ten account for 10% to 13%. This specimen was PBMCs from blood, taken 5 days after vaccination. These receptors originate from a man aged 45-65 years who received an inactivated influenza vaccine.

The sample holds a few counts of this clonotype. The chain is built from TRBV20-1 and TRBJ2-5; 12 bases line up with TRBD1. The J segment lost 4 bases and the V segment lost 6 bases, leaving 6 bases of the junction unmatched. The V gene's germline CDR1 is DFQATT and CDR2 SNEGSKA (reference sequence). This CDR3 is 14 amino acids long. The CDR3, as DNA: TGCAGTGCAACCCGGGACAGGGGGCTAGAGACCCAGTACTTC. As protein: CSATRDRGLETQYF.

The rearrangement uses TRBV5-1 and TRBJ2-7; D gene uncertain. Germline-derived CDR1 and CDR2 are SGHRS and YFSETQ. The CDR3 consists of 14 residues. The V gene lost 2 bases and the J gene lost 3 bases, with 12 bases spanning the gap. DNA for the CDR3: TGCGCCAGCAGCTTCCACCAAGGGAACTACGAGCAGTACTTC. This codes for CASSFHQGNYEQYF.

This clonotype was detected only a few times. The rearrangement uses TRBV15 and TRBJ2-1; 7 nucleotides agree with TRBD2. The germline CDR1 and CDR2 sequences are LNHNV and YYDKDF (reference sequence). V was clipped by 3 bases and J by 12 bases; unmatched bases: 8. The CDR3 is 13 residues long. The CDR3 nucleotides are TGTGCCACCAGCAGTGAACCCTCGGGGGGGCAGTTCTTC. It yields the protein CATSSEPSGGQFF. The full variable domain, in which reference TRBV15 and TRBJ2-1 provide the parts outside the CDR3, is DAMVIQNPRYQVTQFGKPVTLSCSQTLNHNVMYWYQQKSSQAPKLLFHYYDKDFNNEADTPDNFQSRRPNTSFCFLDIRSPGLGDTAMYLCATSSEPSGGQFFGPGTRLTVL.

The DNA of the CDR3 is TGTGCCAGCAGCTTAAGGTTTTATGGGGGGCAATCACCCCTCCACTTT. The encoded protein is CASSLRFYGGQSPLHF. The V call is TRBV5-6, the J call TRBJ1-6; perhaps TRBD1 as D (6 bases). The CDR3 sequence is 16 residues long. Germline CDR1 and CDR2: SGHDT and YYEEEE. Trimming took 2 bases from V and 10 from J, leaving 19 bases between them.

In this sample, this clonotype turned up many times. The gene calls are TRBV2 and TRBJ2-5; no reliable D call. The CDR3 runs 11 residues. Germline loops: CDR1 SNHLY, CDR2 FYNNEI. Trimming shortened V by 0 bases and J by 4 bases, and 0 bases separated the two germline ends. The CDR3 spells CASSEAETQYF. CDR3 in DNA: TGTGCCAGCAGTGAAGCAGAGACCCAGTACTTC.

The chain uses TRBV11-2 and TRBJ1-1, with D unclear. V was cut by 1 base and J by 3 bases, with 18 bases left in between. The CDR3 is 17 amino acids. The V gene's germline CDR1 is SGHAT and CDR2 FQNNGV. The CDR3 bases are TGTGCCAGCAGCTTAGGCCTTCGGGGAAAGAGGGACACTGAAGCTTTCTTT. It codes for CASSLGLRGKRDTEAFF.

V usage is TRBV5-1 and J usage is TRBJ2-5; TRBD1 aligns across 8 bases. The V and J ends lost 4 bases and 5 bases, in that order; junction bases with no gene match: 13. The CDR3 has 16 residues. Germline CDR1 SGHRS, CDR2 YFSETQ. The CDR3 spells CASSRLWQGARETQYF. The CDR3 DNA is TGCGCCAGCAGCCGATTATGGCAGGGGGCCAGGGAGACCCAGTACTTC. The full variable domain, completed using reference TRBV5-1 and TRBJ2-5, is KAGVTQTPRYLIKTRGQQVTLSCSPISGHRSVSWYQQTPGQGLQFLFEYFSETQRNKGNFPGRFSGRQFSNSRSEMNVSTLELGDSALYLCASSRLWQGARETQYFGPGTRLLVL.

This sequence joins TRBV10-3 and TRBJ2-7; TRBD1 aligns across 10 bases. This CDR3 region has 17 residues. V shed 4 bases and J 3 bases; nucleotides not matched to a gene: 12. CDR1 and CDR2 (germline): ENHRY, SYGVKD. The CDR3 DNA reads as TGTGCCATCAGTGCTCAACCGGGACAGGGGAGAGACTACGAGCAGTACTTC. It specifies CAISAQPGQGRDYEQYF.

This clonotype was seen only a few times. This chain connects TRBV4-2 to TRBJ2-3, with 7 bases fitting TRBD1. The CDR3 contains 14 residues. V was pared by 1 base and J by 10 bases, with 8 bases of the junction left unmatched. Germline V gene data show CDR1 as LGHNA and CDR2 as YNFKEQ. CDR3 DNA: TGTGCCAGCAGCCAAGTTGGTCAGGGGGATCCGCAGTATTTT. Translation: CASSQVGQGDPQYF.

There are a few counts of this clonotype. V is TRBV28 and J is TRBJ2-7; D gene ambiguous. The CDR3 runs 17 residues. The V gene lost 2 bases and the J gene lost 0 bases, with 17 bases spanning the gap. Germline values: CDR1 MDHEN, CDR2 SYDVKM. For the CDR3, the DNA is TGTGCCAGCAGTTTAGTTCGAGGCAGGAGTTCCTCCTACGAGCAGTACTTC. Encoded protein: CASSLVRGRSSSYEQYF.

The chain uses TRBV11-2 and TRBJ2-3; D possibly corresponds to TRBD1 (5 bases). With 2 bases removed from V and 1 base from J, the gap between germline ends came to 16 bases. The CDR3 totals 17 residues. Germline values: CDR1 SGHAT, CDR2 FQNNGV. The CDR3 coding sequence is TGTGCCAGCAGCTTAAATGGTGGGGCGCCCGGCACAGATACGCAGTATTTT. Translating it yields CASSLNGGAPGTDTQYF.

This clonotype has a count of ten or more. The chain carries TRBV6-2 or TRBV6-3 and TRBJ2-2, with TRBD1 matching 8 bases. V shed 0 bases, J shed 12 bases, and the junction held 6 bases outside the gene matches. Germline V gene lookup returns CDR1 MNHEY and CDR2 SVGEGT. The CDR3 has 14 residues. The CDR3 region is CASSYSEQGAQLFF. The CDR3 nucleotides are TGTGCCAGCAGTTACTCGGAGCAGGGGGCCCAGCTGTTTTTT.

This clonotype has ten or more counts. The chain joins TRBV5-1 to TRBJ2-5; the D is unclear. Germline CDR1 is SGHRS and CDR2 is YFSETQ. This CDR3 has 14 residues. The ends were cut back, 0 bases at V and 2 bases at J, with 8 bases in the middle. Here the CDR3 reads CASSLGALQETQYF. The DNA of the CDR3 is TGCGCCAGCAGCTTGGGGGCACTTCAAGAGACCCAGTACTTC.

Note on this clonotype: Given a much more abundant clone one base away, this may be a read error. V and J are TRBV12-3 or TRBV12-4 and TRBJ2-3; 8 nucleotides agree with TRBD2. Trimming at V came to 6 bases and at J to 2 bases, leaving 13 bases not matched to a gene. This CDR3 has 17 amino acids. CDR3 sequence reads: CASRGTRGSSSTDTQYF. The CDR3 coding sequence is TGTGCCAGCAGGGGGACTAGGGGGAGCTCCTCCACAGATACGCAGTATTTT.

This clonotype occurred a few times. This CDR3 is CASSLDGTANYGYTF. The CDR3 DNA reads TGTGCCAGCAGCTTGGACGGGACAGCTAACTATGGCTACACCTTC. The J gene is TRBJ1-2, the V gene TRBV5-5; 7 bases match TRBD1. The CDR3 is 15 amino acids. Trimming at V came to 0 bases and at J to 0 bases, leaving 2 bases not matched to a gene. The germline gives CDR1 SGHKS, CDR2 YYEKEE (reference sequence).

This clonotype was seen ten or more times. This chain joins TRBV12-3 or TRBV12-4 and TRBJ2-1; no firm D call. The CDR3 is made up of 13 amino acids. The V and J ends lost 1 base and 6 bases respectively, with 7 bases between them. This CDR3 is CASSLGAFNEQFF. The CDR3 DNA reads TGTGCCAGCAGTTTAGGTGCCTTCAATGAGCAGTTCTTC.

This clonotype was seen a few times. The chain joins TRBV5-1 to TRBJ1-5, with 9 bases aligning to TRBD1. The junction had 6 bases not matched to a gene; V was cut back by 7 bases and J by 7 bases. There are 13 residues in the CDR3. Looked up from germline, CDR1 is SGHRS and CDR2 is YFSETQ. For the CDR3, the DNA is TGCGCCAGCCGGGACAGGGAAGGGCAGCCCCAGCATTTT. Its protein is CASRDREGQPQHF.

This clonotype was counted ten times or more. The V and J genes are TRBV20-1 and TRBJ1-1; 7 bases are a match to TRBD1. Per germline, CDR1 DFQATT and CDR2 SNEGSKA (reference sequence). This CDR3 is built from 13 residues. V lost 4 bases to trimming and J lost 0 bases; unmatched junction nucleotides: 2. CDR3 DNA sequence: TGCAGTGCTAACAGGGGAATGAACACTGAAGCTTTCTTT. Amino acid sequence: CSANRGMNTEAFF.

The chain carries TRBV20-1 and TRBJ2-7; 9 nucleotides align to TRBD2. This CDR3 has 14 residues. CDR1 is DFQATT, CDR2 SNEGSKA, per germline (reference sequence). The J segment lost 6 bases and the V segment lost 1 base, leaving 7 bases of the junction unmatched. The CDR3 nucleotides are TGCAGTGCTAGAGTCGGTAGCGGGAGCTCCGAGCAGTACTTC. Protein product: CSARVGSGSSEQYF.

This chain connects TRBV7-9 to TRBJ2-1; possibly TRBD1 for D (5 bases). The CDR3 is 10 amino acids. From germline, CDR1 is SEHNR and CDR2 FQNEAQ (reference sequence). With 2 bases removed from V and 13 bases from J, the gap between germline ends came to 6 bases. CDR3 sequence reads: CASSLQGQFF. The CDR3 DNA is TGTGCCAGCAGCTTACAGGGACAGTTCTTC.